This T cell receptor (beta chain) was recovered during a study of blood T cell repertoires in COVID-19. The germline CDR1 and CDR2 sequences are LGHDT and YNNKEL (reference sequence). The CDR3 extends over 14 amino acids. Trimming took 1 base from V and 6 from J, leaving 12 bases between them. Authors' methods: Cell counts per sample came from amplifying reference gene primers. Sequencing was performed with immunoSEQ multiplex PCR; in TCRdb, only in-frame clones are kept and a portion is missing. The V and J calls and the clone size are those of that table, but D and trimming were determined from the DNA. The sample has a few hundred thousand clones; about 85% are singletons. It was during active infection that Seattle patients were enrolled and then longitudinally followed.

This chain uses TRBV3-1 (or the pseudogene TRBV3-2) with TRBJ1-1; a weak D match, TRBD1 (5 bases). Material: peripheral blood. This TCR derives from a human donor with COVID-19, enrolled during active disease. The donor label of this sample is uncertain. The chain's CDR3 is CASSQVRGISEAFF. The DNA for the CDR3 is TGTGCCAGCAGCCAAGTTCGGGGGATCTCTGAAGCTTTCTTT.